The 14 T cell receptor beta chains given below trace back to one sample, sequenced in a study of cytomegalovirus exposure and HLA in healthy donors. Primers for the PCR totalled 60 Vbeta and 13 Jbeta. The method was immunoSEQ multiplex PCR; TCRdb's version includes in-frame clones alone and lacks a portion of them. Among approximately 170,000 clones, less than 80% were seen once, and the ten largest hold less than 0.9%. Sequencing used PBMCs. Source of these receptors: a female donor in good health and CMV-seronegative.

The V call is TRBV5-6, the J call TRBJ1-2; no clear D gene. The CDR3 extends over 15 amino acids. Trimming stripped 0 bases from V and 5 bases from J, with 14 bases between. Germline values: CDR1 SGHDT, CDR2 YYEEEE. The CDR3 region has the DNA TGTGCCAGCAGCTTGGGGACGGGAACGGTATATGGCTACACCTTC. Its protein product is CASSLGTGTVYGYTF.

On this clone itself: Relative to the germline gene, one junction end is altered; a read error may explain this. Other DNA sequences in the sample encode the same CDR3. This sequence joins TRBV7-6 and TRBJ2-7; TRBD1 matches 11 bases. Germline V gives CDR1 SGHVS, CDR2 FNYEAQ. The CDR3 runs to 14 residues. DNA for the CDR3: TGCGCCAGCAGCTACCGGGACAGGGGGGGCGAGCAGTACTTC. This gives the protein CASSYRDRGGEQYF. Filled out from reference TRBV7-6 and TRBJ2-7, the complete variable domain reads GAGVSQSPRYKVTKRGQDVALRCDPISGHVSLYWYRQALGQGPEFLTYFNYEAQQDKSGLPNDRFSAERPEGSISTLTIQRTEQRDSAMYRCASSYRDRGGEQYFGPGTRLTVT.

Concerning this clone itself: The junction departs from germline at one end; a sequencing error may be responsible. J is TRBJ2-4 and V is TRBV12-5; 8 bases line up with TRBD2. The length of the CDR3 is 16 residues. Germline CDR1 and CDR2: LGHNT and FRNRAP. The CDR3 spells CASAPASGGGKNSQYF. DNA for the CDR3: TGTGCTAGTGCCCCCGCATCGGGGGGGGGCAAAAACAGTCAGTACTTC.

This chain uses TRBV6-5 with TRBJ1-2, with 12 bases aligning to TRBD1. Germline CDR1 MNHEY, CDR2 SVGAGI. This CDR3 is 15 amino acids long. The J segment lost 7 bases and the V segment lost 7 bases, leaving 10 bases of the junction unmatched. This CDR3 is CASIPGQGASGGYTF. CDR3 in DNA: TGTGCCAGCATACCGGGACAGGGGGCTTCGGGTGGCTACACCTTC.

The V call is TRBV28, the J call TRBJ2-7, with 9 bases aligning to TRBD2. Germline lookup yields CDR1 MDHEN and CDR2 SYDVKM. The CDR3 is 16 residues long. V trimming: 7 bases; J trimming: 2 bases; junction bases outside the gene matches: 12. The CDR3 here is CASTDMTSGFAYEQYF. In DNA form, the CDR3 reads TGTGCCAGCACCGATATGACTAGCGGATTTGCCTACGAGCAGTACTTC.

The CDR3 coding sequence is TGTGCCAGCAGTTCGACAGGGGGCTTGACTAATGAAAAACTGTTTTTT. This sequence encodes CASSSTGGLTNEKLFF. The rearrangement joins TRBV28 to TRBJ1-4, with 10 bases aligning to TRBD1. The V and J ends lost 4 bases and 2 bases, in that order; junction bases with no gene match: 4. This CDR3 is built from 16 residues. Germline V gene data show CDR1 as MDHEN and CDR2 as SYDVKM. Supplemented by reference TRBV28 and TRBJ1-4, the full variable domain reads DVKVTQSSRYLVKRTGEKVFLECVQDMDHENMFWYRQDPGLGLRLIYFSYDVKMKEKGDIPEGYSVSREKKERFSLILESASTNQTSMYLCASSSTGGLTNEKLFFGSGTQLSVL.

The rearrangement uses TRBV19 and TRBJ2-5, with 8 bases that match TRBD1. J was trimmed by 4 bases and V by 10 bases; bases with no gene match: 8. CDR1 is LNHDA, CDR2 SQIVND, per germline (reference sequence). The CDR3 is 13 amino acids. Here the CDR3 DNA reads TGTGCCACCACGACAGGGGCGGCAGAGACCCAGTACTTC. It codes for CATTTGAAETQYF.

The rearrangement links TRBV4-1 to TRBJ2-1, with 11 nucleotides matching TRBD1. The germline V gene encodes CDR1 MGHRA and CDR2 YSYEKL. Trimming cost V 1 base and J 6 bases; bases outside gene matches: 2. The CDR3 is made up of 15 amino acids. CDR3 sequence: CASSQGDRGGNEQFF. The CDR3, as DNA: TGCGCCAGCAGCCAAGGGGACAGGGGGGGCAATGAGCAGTTCTTC.

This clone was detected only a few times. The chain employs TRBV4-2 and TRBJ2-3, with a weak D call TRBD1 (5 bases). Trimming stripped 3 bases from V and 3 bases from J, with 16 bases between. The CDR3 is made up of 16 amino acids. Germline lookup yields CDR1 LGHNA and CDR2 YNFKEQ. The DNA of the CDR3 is TGTGCCAGCAGCCAGGAAGTTGTCAGGGTGACAGATACGCAGTATTTT. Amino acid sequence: CASSQEVVRVTDTQYF.

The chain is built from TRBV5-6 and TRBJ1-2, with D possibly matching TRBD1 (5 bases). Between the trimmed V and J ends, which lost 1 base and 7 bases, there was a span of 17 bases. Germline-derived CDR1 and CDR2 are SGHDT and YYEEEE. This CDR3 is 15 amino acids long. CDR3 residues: CASSLMRDGGFGYTF. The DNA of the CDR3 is TGTGCCAGCAGCTTGATGCGGGACGGGGGGTTTGGCTACACCTTC.

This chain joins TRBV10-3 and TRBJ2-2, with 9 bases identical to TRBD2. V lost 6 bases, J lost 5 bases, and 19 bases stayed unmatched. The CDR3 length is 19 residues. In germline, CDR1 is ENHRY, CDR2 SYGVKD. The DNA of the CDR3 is TGTGCCATCAGCAACGTAGGGCTAGCGGGGCCCCGAACGACCGGGGAGCTGTTTTTT. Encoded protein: CAISNVGLAGPRTTGELFF.

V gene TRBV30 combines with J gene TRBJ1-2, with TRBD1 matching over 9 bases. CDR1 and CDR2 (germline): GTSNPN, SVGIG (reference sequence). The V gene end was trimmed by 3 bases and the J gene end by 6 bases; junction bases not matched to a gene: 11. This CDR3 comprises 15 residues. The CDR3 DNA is TGTGCCTGGAGCTCTTGGGGACAGGGCGTTCATGGCTACACCTTC. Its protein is CAWSSWGQGVHGYTF. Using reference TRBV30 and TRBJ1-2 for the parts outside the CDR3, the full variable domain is SQTIHQWPATLVQPVGSPLSLECTVEGTSNPNLYWYRQAAGRGLQLLFYSVGIGQISSEVPQNLSASRPQDRQFILSSKKLLLSDSGFYLCAWSSWGQGVHGYTFGSGTRLTVV.

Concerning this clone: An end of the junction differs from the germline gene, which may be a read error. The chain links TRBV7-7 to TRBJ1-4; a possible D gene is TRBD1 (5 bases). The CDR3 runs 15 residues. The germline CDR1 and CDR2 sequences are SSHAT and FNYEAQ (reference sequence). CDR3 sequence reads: CASSRRQGLNEKLFF. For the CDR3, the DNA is TGTGCTAGCAGCCGGCGGCAGGGACTAAATGAAAAACTGTTTTTT.

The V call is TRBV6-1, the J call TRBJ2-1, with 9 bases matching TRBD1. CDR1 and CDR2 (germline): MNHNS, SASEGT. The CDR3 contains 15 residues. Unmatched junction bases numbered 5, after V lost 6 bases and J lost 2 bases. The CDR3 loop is CASRRDRDPYNEQFF. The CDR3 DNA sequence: TGTGCCAGCAGGAGGGACAGGGACCCCTACAATGAGCAGTTCTTC.